Sequencing of this T cell receptor beta chain was carried out in a study of blood T cell repertoires in COVID-19. The table came from immunoSEQ multiplex PCR; TCRdb's copy has only in-frame clones and leaves some out. The profile shows 30,000 to 45,000 clones, around 78% of them singletons. The CDR3 loop spans 16 amino acids. CDR1 and CDR2 from the germline V gene are SGHAT and FQNNGV. Deletions cut 4 bases from V and 4 bases from J, with 17 bases between. Sequencing used peripheral blood. This TCR was recovered from a man in his 60s with acute or convalescent COVID-19. This rearrangement joins TRBV11-2 to TRBJ1-5, with D possibly being TRBD1 (6 bases). The CDR3 DNA follows: TGTGCCAGCAGCTGGGAGGGGGAGGTATTGAATCAGCCCCAGCATTTT. Its translation is CASSWEGEVLNQPQHF.